These 2 T cell receptor beta chains were sequenced from one sample in a study of shared T cell receptors in the human thymus. Clones were sequenced by immunoSEQ multiplex PCR, and TCRdb holds only the in-frame ones, with some missing. The sample includes about 660,000 clones, more than 70% of them seen just once. The same sample was also studied in work on human thymus T cells.

What was sequenced was thymocytes. The receptor set was obtained from a boy under three years old with a congenital heart defect.

This clone was seen only once. This rearrangement joins TRBV27 to TRBJ2-7; D possibly corresponds to TRBD1 (7 bases). This CDR3 is 18 amino acids long. Per the germline V gene, CDR1 is MNHEY and CDR2 is SMNVEV (reference sequence). Trimming stripped 5 bases from V and 6 bases from J, with 29 bases between. CDR3 residues: CASSPPPRDSASLGEQYF. CDR3 nucleotide sequence: TGTGCCAGCAGTCCCCCCCCGCGGGACAGCGCTTCCCTTGGCGAGCAGTACTTC.

This chain links TRBV10-3 with TRBJ2-3; TRBD1 is a possible D gene (5 bases). Germline-derived CDR1 and CDR2 are ENHRY and SYGVKD. CDR3 length: 13 amino acids. V lost 7 bases and J lost 3, with 11 bases in between. The CDR3 bases are TGTGCCATCAAGGGCCAGGGTACAGATACGCAGTATTTT. It is translated as CAIKGQGTDTQYF.